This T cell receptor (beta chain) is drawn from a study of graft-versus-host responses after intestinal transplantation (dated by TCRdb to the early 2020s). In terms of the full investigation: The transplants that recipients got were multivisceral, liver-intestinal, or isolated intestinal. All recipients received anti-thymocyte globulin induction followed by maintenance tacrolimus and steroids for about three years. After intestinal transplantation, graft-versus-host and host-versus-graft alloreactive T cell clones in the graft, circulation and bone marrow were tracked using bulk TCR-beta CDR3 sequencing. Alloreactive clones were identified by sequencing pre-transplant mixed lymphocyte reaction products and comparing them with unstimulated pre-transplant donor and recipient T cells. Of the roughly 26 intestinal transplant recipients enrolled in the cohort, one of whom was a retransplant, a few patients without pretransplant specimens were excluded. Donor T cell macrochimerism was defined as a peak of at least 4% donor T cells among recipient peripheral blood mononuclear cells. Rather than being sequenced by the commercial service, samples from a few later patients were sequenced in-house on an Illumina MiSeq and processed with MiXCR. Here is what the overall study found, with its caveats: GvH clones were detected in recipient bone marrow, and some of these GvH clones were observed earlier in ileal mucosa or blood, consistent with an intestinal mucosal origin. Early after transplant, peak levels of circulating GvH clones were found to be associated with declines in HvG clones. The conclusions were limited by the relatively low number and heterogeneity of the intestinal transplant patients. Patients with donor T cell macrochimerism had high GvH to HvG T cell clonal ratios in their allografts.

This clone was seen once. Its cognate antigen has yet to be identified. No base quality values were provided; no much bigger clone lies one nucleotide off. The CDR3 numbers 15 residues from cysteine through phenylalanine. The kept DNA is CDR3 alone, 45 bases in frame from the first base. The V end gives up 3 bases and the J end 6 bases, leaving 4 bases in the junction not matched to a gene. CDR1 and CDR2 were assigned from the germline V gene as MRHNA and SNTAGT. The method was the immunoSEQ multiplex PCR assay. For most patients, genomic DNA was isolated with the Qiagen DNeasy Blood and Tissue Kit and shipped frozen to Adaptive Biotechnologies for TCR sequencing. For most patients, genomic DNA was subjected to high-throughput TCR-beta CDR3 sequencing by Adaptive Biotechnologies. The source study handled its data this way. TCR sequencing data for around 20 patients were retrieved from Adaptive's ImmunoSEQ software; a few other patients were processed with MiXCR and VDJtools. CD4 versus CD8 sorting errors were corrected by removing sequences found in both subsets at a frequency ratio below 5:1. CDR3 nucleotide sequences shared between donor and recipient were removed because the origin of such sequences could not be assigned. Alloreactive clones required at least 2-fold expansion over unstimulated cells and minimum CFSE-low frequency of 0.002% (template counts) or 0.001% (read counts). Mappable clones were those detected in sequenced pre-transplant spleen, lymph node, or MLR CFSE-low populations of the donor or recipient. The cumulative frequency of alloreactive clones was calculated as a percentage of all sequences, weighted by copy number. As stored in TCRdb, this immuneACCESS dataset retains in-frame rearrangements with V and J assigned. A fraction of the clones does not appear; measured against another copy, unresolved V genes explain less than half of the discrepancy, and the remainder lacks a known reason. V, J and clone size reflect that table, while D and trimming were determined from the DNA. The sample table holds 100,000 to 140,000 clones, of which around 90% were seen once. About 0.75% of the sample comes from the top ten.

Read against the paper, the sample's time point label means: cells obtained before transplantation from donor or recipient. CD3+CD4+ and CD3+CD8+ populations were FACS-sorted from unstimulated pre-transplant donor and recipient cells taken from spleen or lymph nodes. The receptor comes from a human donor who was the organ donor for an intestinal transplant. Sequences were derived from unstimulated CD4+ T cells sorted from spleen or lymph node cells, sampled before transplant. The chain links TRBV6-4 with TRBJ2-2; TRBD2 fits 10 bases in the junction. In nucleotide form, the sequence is TGTGCCAGCAGTGAACGGCTAGCGGGAGCCGGGGAGCTGTTTTTT. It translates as CASSERLAGAGELFF.